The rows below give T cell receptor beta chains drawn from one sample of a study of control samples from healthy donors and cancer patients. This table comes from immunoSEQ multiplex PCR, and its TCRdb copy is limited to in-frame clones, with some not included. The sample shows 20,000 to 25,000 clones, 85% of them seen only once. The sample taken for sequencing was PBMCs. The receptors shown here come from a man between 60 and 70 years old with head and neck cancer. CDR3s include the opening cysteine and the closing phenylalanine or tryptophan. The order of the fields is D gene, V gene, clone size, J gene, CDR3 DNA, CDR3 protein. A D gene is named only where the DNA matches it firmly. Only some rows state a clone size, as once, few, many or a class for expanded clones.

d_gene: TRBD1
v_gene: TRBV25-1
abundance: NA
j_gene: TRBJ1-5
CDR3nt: TGTGCCAGCAGTGAGGGTGGGGCAGGGGGCTGGAGTCAGCCCCAGCATTTT
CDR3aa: CASSEGGAGGWSQPQHF

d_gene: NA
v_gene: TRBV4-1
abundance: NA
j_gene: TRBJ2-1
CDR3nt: TGCGCCAGCAGCCAAGAGGGTAGCGGATACAATGAGCAGTTCTTC
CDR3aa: CASSQEGSGYNEQFF

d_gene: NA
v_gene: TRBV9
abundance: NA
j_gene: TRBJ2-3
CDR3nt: TGTGCCAGCAGCGTAGCGGGAGATTTACCAGATACGCAGTATTTT
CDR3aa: CASSVAGDLPDTQYF

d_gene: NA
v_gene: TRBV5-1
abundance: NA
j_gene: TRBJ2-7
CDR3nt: TGCGCCAGCAGCTTGTCGGCGGACTCCTACGAGCAGTACTTC
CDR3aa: CASSLSADSYEQYF

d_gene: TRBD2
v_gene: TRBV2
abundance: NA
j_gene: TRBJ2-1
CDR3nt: TGTGCCAGCAGCGCCTTACTAGCGGACCATTACAATGAGCAGTTCTTC
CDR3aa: CASSALLADHYNEQFF

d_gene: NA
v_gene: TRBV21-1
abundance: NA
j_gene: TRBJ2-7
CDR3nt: TGTGCCAGCAGAAAGGTAGCGGGAGGGGGCGAGCAGTACTTC
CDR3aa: CASRKVAGGGEQYF

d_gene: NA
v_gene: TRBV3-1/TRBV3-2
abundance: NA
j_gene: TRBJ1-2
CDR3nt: TGTGCCAGCAGCCAAGGGGGGTTCTATGGCTACACCTTC
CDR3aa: CASSQGGFYGYTF

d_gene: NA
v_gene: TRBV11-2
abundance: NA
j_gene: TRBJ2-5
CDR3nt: TGTGCCAGCAGCTTATCAGCGGACCGCCAAGAGACCCAGTACTTC
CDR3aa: CASSLSADRQETQYF

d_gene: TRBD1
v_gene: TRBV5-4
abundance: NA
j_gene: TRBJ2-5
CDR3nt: TGTGCCAGCAGTCTGGGACAGGGTAAAGAGACCCAGTACTTC
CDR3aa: CASSLGQGKETQYF

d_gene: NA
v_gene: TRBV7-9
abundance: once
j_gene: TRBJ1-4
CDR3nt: TGTGCCAGCAGCTTAGTGGGGACTAATGAAAAACTGTTTTTT
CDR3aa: CASSLVGTNEKLFF

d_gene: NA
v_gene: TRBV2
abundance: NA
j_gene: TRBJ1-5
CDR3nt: TGTGCCAGCAGATGGACGTTCAATCAGCCCCAGCATTTT
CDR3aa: CASRWTFNQPQHF

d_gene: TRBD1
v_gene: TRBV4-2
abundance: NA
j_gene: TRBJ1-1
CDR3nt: TGTGCCAGCAGCCAAGGAACGGACAGGCTGAACACTGAAGCTTTCTTT
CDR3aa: CASSQGTDRLNTEAFF

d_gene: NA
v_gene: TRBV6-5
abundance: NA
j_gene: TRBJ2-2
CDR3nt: TGTGCCAGCAGTTACTCGATCATTAGGGAGACCGGGGAGCTGTTTTTT
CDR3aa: CASSYSIIRETGELFF

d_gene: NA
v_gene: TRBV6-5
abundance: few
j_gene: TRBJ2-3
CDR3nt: TGTGCCAGCAGTAGGGGATTGGCGGCAGATACGCAGTATTTT
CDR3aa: CASSRGLAADTQYF

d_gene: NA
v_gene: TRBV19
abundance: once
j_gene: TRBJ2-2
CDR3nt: TGTGCCAGTAGTAGCCCCGGGGGCGGGGAGCTGTTTTTT
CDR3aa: CASSSPGGGELFF

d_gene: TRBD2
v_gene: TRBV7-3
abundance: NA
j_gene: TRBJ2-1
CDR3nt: TGTGCCAGCAGCTGGCTAGCGGGAGGGAACAATGAGCAGTTCTTC
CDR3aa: CASSWLAGGNNEQFF

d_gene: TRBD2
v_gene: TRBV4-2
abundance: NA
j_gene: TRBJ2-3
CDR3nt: TGTGCCAGCAGCCAAGAAGTGAGCGGGAGACAAACAGATACGCAGTATTTT
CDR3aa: CASSQEVSGRQTDTQYF

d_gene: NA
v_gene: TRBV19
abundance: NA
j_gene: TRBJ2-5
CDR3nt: TGTGCCACTTCACAGGGGAGGGAGACCCAGTACTTC
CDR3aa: CATSQGRETQYF

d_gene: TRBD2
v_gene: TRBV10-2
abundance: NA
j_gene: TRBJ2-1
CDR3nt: TGCGCCAGCTCGCTAGCGGTCAATGAGCAGTTCTTC
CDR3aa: CASSLAVNEQFF

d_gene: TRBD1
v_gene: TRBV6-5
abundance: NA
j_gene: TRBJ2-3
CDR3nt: TGTGCCAGCAGTCGTACCCCACAGGGGGGAACGCAGTATTTT
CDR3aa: CASSRTPQGGTQYF

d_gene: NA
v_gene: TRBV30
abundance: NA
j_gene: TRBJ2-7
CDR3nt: TGTGCCTGGACGGGCTCCTACGAGCAGTACTTC
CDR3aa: CAWTGSYEQYF